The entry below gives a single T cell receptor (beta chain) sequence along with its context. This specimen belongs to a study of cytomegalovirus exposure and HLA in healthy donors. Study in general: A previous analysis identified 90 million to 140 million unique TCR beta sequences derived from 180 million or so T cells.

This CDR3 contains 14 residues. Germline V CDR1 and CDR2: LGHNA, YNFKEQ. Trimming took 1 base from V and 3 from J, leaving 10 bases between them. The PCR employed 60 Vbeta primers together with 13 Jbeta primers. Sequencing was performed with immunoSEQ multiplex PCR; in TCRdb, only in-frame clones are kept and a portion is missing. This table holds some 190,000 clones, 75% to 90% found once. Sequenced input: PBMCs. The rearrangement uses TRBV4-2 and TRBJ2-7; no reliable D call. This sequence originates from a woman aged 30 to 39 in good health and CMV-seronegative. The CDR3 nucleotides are TGTGCCAGCAGCCAAGGTGGAGAGAACTACGAGCAGTACTTC. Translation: CASSQGGENYEQYF.